Sequencing of this T cell receptor (beta chain) was carried out in a study of shared clonotypes between healthy human individuals. Overall study results and limits: What limited the represented genetic and exposure-history diversity was the small number of donors. Only blood was sampled; tissue repertoires likely differ.

As to this clone: Its antigen is undetermined.

The data were produced by immunoSEQ multiplex PCR, yet TCRdb's version contains in-frame clones alone and is incomplete. The repertoire consists of about a million clones, with 70% to 85% occurring once and the leading ten covering over 0.8%. The sample comprised memory CD4+ T cells from PBMCs. Sample subset: CD45RA-negative fraction. This TCR came from a man aged 18-30 years in good health. Some clones in this sample may be carry-over from other donors' samples.

The CDR3 DNA is TGTGCCAGTAGTACTAGACAGGGGTGGATGTACACTGAAGCTTTCTTT. The encoded protein is CASSTRQGWMYTEAFF. This chain joins TRBV19 and TRBJ1-1, with 8 bases aligning to TRBD1. After removal of 4 bases from V and 3 bases from J, the junction contained 10 bases not matched to a gene. The germline gives CDR1 LNHDA, CDR2 SQIVND (reference sequence). This CDR3 comprises 16 residues.